Listed below are T cell receptor beta chains from one sample, sequenced in a study of cytomegalovirus exposure and HLA in healthy donors. This table comes from immunoSEQ multiplex PCR, and its TCRdb copy is limited to in-frame clones, with some not included. This table has about 180,000 clones, 70% to 90% appearing once. The sequenced sample was PBMCs. Receptors were obtained from a male donor in good health and CMV-seronegative. The CDR3 runs from the conserved cysteine through the conserved F or W.

v_call	j_call	cdr3_aa
TRBV15	TRBJ1-1	CATSRDGGYTEAFF
TRBV28	TRBJ1-2	CATNRGGNYGYTF
TRBV6-1	TRBJ2-5	CASSKRQAGSETQYF
TRBV27	TRBJ2-1	CASSRGTSGKYNEQFF
TRBV4-2	TRBJ2-7	CASSQPGLAAYEQYF
TRBV5-6	TRBJ1-1	CASSDLRTPVPNTEAFF
TRBV5-1	TRBJ1-2	CASSPRQGNNYGYTF
TRBV7-7	TRBJ2-5	CASSLRTAGAQETQYF
TRBV27	TRBJ1-1	CASSLFGQGSEAFF
TRBV15	TRBJ2-5	CATSRELVAAVQETQYF
TRBV18	TRBJ2-5	CASSPGSGTQYF
TRBV28	TRBJ2-7	CAVRYGGPSYEQYF
TRBV11-3	TRBJ2-7	CASSLSGTGYEQYF
TRBV5-1	TRBJ2-5	CASSQGINSGTSEETQYF
TRBV29-1	TRBJ2-5	CAGWGGETQYF
TRBV19	TRBJ1-2	CASSTRGQSYGYTF
TRBV9	TRBJ2-1	CASSAGLASYEQFF
TRBV7-7	TRBJ2-2	CASSLVAGGIGELFF
TRBV27	TRBJ2-7	CASSLSGSEQYF
TRBV5-1	TRBJ2-4	CASSLGGAKNIQYF
TRBV13	TRBJ2-7	CASSEGQGPYEQYF
TRBV15	TRBJ2-7	CATSRGEFGLEQYF
TRBV6-5	TRBJ1-2	CASRAGQGVYYGYTF
TRBV9	TRBJ2-1	CASSVVGESYNEQFF
TRBV4-3	TRBJ2-1	CASSQGLAGPNEQFF
TRBV19	TRBJ1-1	CASSWPGGMGTEAFF
TRBV6-5	TRBJ1-1	CASSPYTEAFF
TRBV19	TRBJ2-2	CASSISGTGELFF
TRBV5-4	TRBJ1-4	CASSMTATNEKLFF
TRBV4-3	TRBJ2-7	CASSPQFHEQYF
TRBV4-3	TRBJ1-4	CASSQVSTNEKLFF
TRBV28	TRBJ2-7	CASSPHGTTYEQYF
TRBV28	TRBJ1-2	CASSEPGRGVNGYTF
TRBV5-3	TRBJ2-1	CARSPGRGHDDEQFF
TRBV5-1	TRBJ2-1	CASSWGPQGLADYNEQFF
TRBV27	TRBJ1-2	CASSLNSYYGYTF
TRBV5-4	TRBJ1-1	CASSLPRTGDTEAFF
TRBV5-1	TRBJ2-7	CASSLPSSYEQYF
TRBV6-1	TRBJ2-7	CASSEMKGAGTFHEQYF
TRBV28	TRBJ1-2	CASSDNRGNYGYTF
TRBV7-2	TRBJ2-1	CASSPEGVAGKNEQFF
TRBV7-8	TRBJ2-3	CASSISGKITDTQYF
TRBV11-2	TRBJ2-7	CASSLDGRQGGNEQYF
TRBV15	TRBJ1-1	CATSRDGRGQGARNTEAFF
TRBV19	TRBJ1-1	CASSIPTLVNTEAFF
TRBV28	TRBJ2-5	CACSGRVQETQYF
TRBV19	TRBJ1-2	CASSTPQGYGYTF
TRBV5-4	TRBJ1-1	CASSLDRGPFHEAFF
TRBV7-2	TRBJ2-7	CASSRDRAAYEQYF
TRBV6-1	TRBJ1-6	CASREGIGYNSPLHF
TRBV4-2	TRBJ1-4	CASSQDKGQGATNEKLFF
TRBV6-4	TRBJ1-1	CASRDRGSTEAFF
TRBV7-2	TRBJ2-2	CASSLHAVNTGELFF
TRBV19	TRBJ2-1	CASSDTFNEQFF